This TCR beta chain was captured by sequencing in a study of shared clonotypes between healthy human individuals. Overall study results and limits: Generation probability values for non-shared clonotypes were lower than those for clonotypes shared by all four donors. Sequencing depth was predicted to influence how clonotypes are shared among donors.

Naive CD8 cells lacked CD45RO, underwent positive selection for CCR7 and left out terminally differentiated effector memory CD45RA+ cells. About this clone: Its antigen is currently unknown.

CDR3 length: 13 amino acids. Germline V gene sequence: CDR1 LNHDA, CDR2 SQIVND (reference sequence). V was shortened by 8 bases and J by 4 bases, with 12 bases between the two germline ends. Genomic DNA of each subset was evenly split across several immunoSEQ plates. Repertoires were generated with immunoSEQ multiplex PCR, while TCRdb's copy carries only in-frame clones and drops some. The data show hundreds of thousands of clones, 96% seen once. V gene TRBV19 combines with J gene TRBJ2-1; D unclear. The sequencing input was naive CD8+ T cells sorted from blood. This clonotype was sampled from a young man in good health. The CDR3 sequence is CASGSGSYNEQFF. Here the CDR3 DNA reads TGTGCCAGTGGTTCCGGGTCATACAATGAGCAGTTCTTC.